This TCR beta chain stems from a study of blood T cell repertoires in COVID-19. Study-level background: There were acute and convalescent COVID-19 samples, and they came from the United States, Italy and Spain.

The CDR3 is 14 amino acids. CDR1 MNHEY and CDR2 SVGAGI come from the germline V gene. Trimming stripped 6 bases from V and 0 bases from J, with 6 bases between. Profiled with immunoSEQ multiplex PCR; TCRdb holds only in-frame clones, not every one. The table records some 13,000 clones, about 88% of them present only once. The receptor was isolated from a man older than 75 with acute or convalescent COVID-19. Sequencing was performed on peripheral blood. The chain combines TRBV6-5 with TRBJ2-6; D is undetermined. The CDR3 loop reads CASRRSSGANVLTF. The CDR3 DNA sequence: TGTGCCAGCAGACGGAGCTCTGGGGCCAACGTCCTGACTTTC.